This is a list of T cell receptor beta chains from one sample in a study of T-cell reconstitution after alpha-beta-depleted transplantation in children. MiXCR was run by TCRdb on the PCR reads, yielding one entry per CDR3 protein. This sample has 190,000 or so distinct CDR3 sequences; 6.5% to 7.5% occur once, and the top ten carry 3%. Sequences were derived from PBMCs from the stem cell graft donor, sampled from the stem cell graft. The receptor set was obtained from a human donor who donated a stem cell graft to a child with Wiskott-Aldrich syndrome. The CDR3 runs from the conserved cysteine through the conserved F or W. The D gene is left open where the match is weak. Size tells how often a clone was seen (once, few, many) or the class of an expanded clone, and some rows leave it out.

j_call | clone_size | d_call | v_call | cdr3_aa | cdr3_nt
TRBJ1-5 | many | . | TRBV6-4 | CASSRPRGYGDNSNQPQHF | TGTGCCAGCAGTCGACCTAGGGGGTATGGGGACAATAGCAATCAGCCCCAGCATTTT
TRBJ2-3 | many | TRBD2 | TRBV27 | CASSNPSRGLAGRFKDTQYF | TGTGCCAGCAGTAACCCCTCTAGGGGACTAGCGGGCCGGTTTAAGGATACGCAGTATTTT
TRBJ2-3 | many | TRBD2 | TRBV20-1 | CSARGFTSGGTDTQYF | TGCAGTGCTAGAGGGTTCACTAGCGGGGGCACAGATACGCAGTATTTT
TRBJ2-1 | many | . | TRBV19 | CASRLRNEQFF | TGTGCCAGTAGGCTCAGAAATGAGCAGTTCTTC
TRBJ2-7 | many | . | TRBV29-1 | CSVPSEWTPYEQYF | TGCAGCGTACCATCGGAGTGGACCCCGTACGAGCAGTACTTC
TRBJ2-7 | . | . | TRBV20-1 | CCARDPTGRQLVSYEQYF | TGCTGTGCTAGAGACCCGACAGGACGCCAGCTAGTATCCTACGAGCAGTACTTC
TRBJ2-1 | . | . | TRBV20-1 | CSAMGHLNNEQFF | TGCAGTGCCATGGGCCACCTGAACAATGAGCAGTTCTTC
TRBJ1-6 | many | . | TRBV4-2 | CASSQDLSPSPLHF | TGTGCCAGCAGCCAAGATCTAAGCCCTTCACCCCTCCACTTT
TRBJ1-3 | many | . | TRBV12-3/TRBV12-4 | CASTLREGSGNTIYF | TGTGCCAGCACCCTTCGCGAAGGATCTGGAAACACCATATATTTT
TRBJ2-7 | many | . | TRBV29-1 | CSVEDSGSYEQYF | TGCAGCGTCGAAGATAGCGGTTCCTACGAGCAGTACTTC
TRBJ1-2 | many | TRBD1 | TRBV6-6 | CASSSGQGYGYTF | TGTGCCAGCAGCTCCGGACAGGGCTATGGCTACACCTTC
TRBJ2-5 | few | TRBD1 | TRBV11-2 | CASSSRLGTGGQETQYF | TGTGCCAGCAGCTCCCGTCTAGGTACAGGGGGGCAAGAGACCCAGTACTTC
TRBJ2-4 | many | . | TRBV7-2 | CASSVHVDVAKNIQYF | TGTGCCAGCAGCGTGCATGTGGACGTAGCCAAAAACATTCAGTACTTC
TRBJ1-2 | . | . | TRBV6-5 | CASSYSPRTADGYTF | TGTGCCAGCAGTTACTCGCCCCGGACAGCCGATGGCTACACCTTC
TRBJ2-7 | . | TRBD1 | TRBV7-9 | CASSIKGTVYEQYF | TGTGCCAGCAGCATAAAGGGGACAGTGTACGAGCAGTACTTC
TRBJ2-1 | many | . | TRBV20-1 | CSASPGLFSYNEQFF | TGCAGTGCTAGCCCGGGACTTTTCTCCTACAATGAGCAGTTCTTC
TRBJ2-5 | many | TRBD2 | TRBV29-1 | CSVGGLAGWHGETQYF | TGCAGCGTGGGGGGACTAGCGGGGTGGCACGGGGAGACCCAGTACTTC
TRBJ1-4 | many | TRBD1 | TRBV27 | CASSLNPGQGRKLFF | TGTGCCAGCAGCCTAAATCCGGGACAGGGAAGAAAACTGTTTTTT
TRBJ2-1 | many | . | TRBV11-2 | CASSQGEGAQFF | TGTGCCAGCAGCCAGGGAGAGGGCGCGCAGTTCTTC
TRBJ2-5 | many | TRBD1 | TRBV7-2 | CASSAGQGYQETQYF | TGTGCCAGCAGCGCGGGACAGGGGTACCAAGAGACCCAGTACTTC
TRBJ2-7 | many | . | TRBV20-1 | CSAPPGGPSAEQYF | TGCAGTGCACCTCCAGGCGGTCCCTCCGCCGAGCAGTACTTC
TRBJ1-3 | many | TRBD1 | TRBV12-3/TRBV12-4 | CASSRQGMIPGNTIYF | TGTGCCAGCAGTCGACAGGGGATGATCCCTGGAAACACCATATATTTT
TRBJ2-7 | few | . | TRBV7-2 | CASSLDKRSYYYEQYF | TGTGCCAGCAGCTTAGATAAAAGATCTTACTACTACGAGCAGTACTTC
TRBJ2-7 | . | TRBD1 | TRBV4-1 | CASSLDRVGGEQYF | TGCGCCAGCAGCCTTGACAGGGTCGGCGGCGAGCAGTACTTC
TRBJ2-2 | many | . | TRBV29-1 | CSVLPGLGTGELFF | TGCAGCGTACTGCCAGGGCTGGGCACCGGGGAGCTGTTTTTT
TRBJ2-7 | many | . | TRBV6-2/TRBV6-3 | CASSPRTDTYEQYF | TGTGCCAGCAGTCCCCGGACCGATACCTACGAGCAGTACTTC
TRBJ2-1 | few | TRBD2 | TRBV12-3/TRBV12-4 | CASSLGLAGGTLNEQFF | TGTGCCAGCAGTCTCGGACTAGCGGGAGGGACCCTCAATGAGCAGTTCTTC
TRBJ2-1 | many | . | TRBV6-1 | CASSPAGANSNEQFF | TGTGCCAGCAGCCCGGCAGGGGCGAATTCCAATGAGCAGTTCTTC
TRBJ2-7 | many | . | TRBV10-3 | CAISESFARSYEQYF | TGTGCCATCAGTGAGTCGTTTGCCCGCTCCTACGAGCAGTACTTC
TRBJ2-3 | many | . | TRBV10-3 | CAISEAGPAGTDTQYF | TGTGCCATCAGCGAGGCGGGCCCGGCGGGCACAGATACGCAGTATTTT
TRBJ2-7 | many | . | TRBV18 | CASHRDTSYEQYF | TGTGCCAGCCACCGGGACACTTCCTACGAGCAGTACTTC
TRBJ1-6 | many | TRBD1 | TRBV11-2 | CASSPRQGNSPLHF | TGTGCCAGCAGCCCAAGACAGGGGAATTCACCCCTCCACTTT
TRBJ2-3 | many | . | TRBV5-6 | CASSDGGGHTQYF | TGTGCCAGCAGCGATGGGGGGGGCCATACGCAGTATTTT
TRBJ2-5 | . | . | TRBV3-1 | CASSGDSLGETQYF | TGTGCCAGCAGCGGAGACAGTTTGGGGGAGACCCAGTACTTC
TRBJ2-7 | many | . | TRBV5-1 | CASSLAPGLPSEQYF | TGCGCCAGCAGCTTGGCCCCGGGGCTCCCTAGTGAGCAGTACTTC
TRBJ1-2 | many | . | TRBV7-2 | CASSLWSTSSNYGYTF | TGTGCCAGCAGCTTATGGTCGACTTCGTCCAACTATGGCTACACCTTC
TRBJ2-7 | . | . | TRBV9 | CASSDGHPQDEQYF | TGTGCCAGCAGCGATGGACACCCTCAGGACGAGCAGTACTTC
TRBJ2-1 | . | TRBD2 | TRBV20-1 | CSARDLLGLAGGPGFF | TGCAGTGCTAGAGATCTTTTGGGACTAGCGGGAGGGCCCGGGTTCTTC
TRBJ1-1 | many | TRBD1 | TRBV15 | CATSRARGPAFF | TGTGCCACCAGCAGAGCGAGGGGGCCAGCTTTCTTT
TRBJ2-5 | many | TRBD2 | TRBV10-3 | CAISPGLAGQETQYF | TGTGCCATCAGTCCGGGACTAGCGGGGCAAGAGACCCAGTACTTC
TRBJ2-1 | many | TRBD2 | TRBV9 | CASSVDLGTSGYNEQFF | TGTGCCAGCAGCGTTGATCTTGGGACTAGCGGCTACAATGAGCAGTTCTTC
TRBJ1-1 | many | . | TRBV11-3 | CASSNSGWAAGAFF | TGTGCCAGCAGCAACTCGGGATGGGCGGCTGGGGCTTTCTTT
TRBJ2-7 | many | . | TRBV5-5 | CASSQNYYEQYF | TGTGCCAGCAGCCAAAATTACTACGAGCAGTACTTC
TRBJ2-7 | many | TRBD1 | TRBV6-5 | CASSYSPGQNYEQYF | TGTGCCAGCAGTTACTCCCCGGGACAGAACTACGAGCAGTACTTC
TRBJ2-7 | many | TRBD1 | TRBV20-1 | CSARGIQGAKGYEQYF | TGCAGTGCTAGAGGGATCCAGGGGGCTAAAGGGTACGAGCAGTACTTC
TRBJ1-1 | few | . | TRBV24-1 | CATSDPTGGNTEAFF | TGTGCCACCAGTGATCCGACGGGGGGGAACACTGAAGCTTTCTTT
TRBJ2-1 | many | TRBD2 | TRBV24-1 | CATSDVRGGGRSYNEQFF | TGTGCCACCAGTGATGTGCGGGGGGGTGGGAGATCCTACAATGAGCAGTTCTTC
TRBJ2-7 | few | . | TRBV25-1 | CASRAQGSPSYEQYF | TGTGCCAGCAGAGCCCAAGGGTCCCCTTCCTACGAGCAGTACTTC
TRBJ2-1 | many | TRBD1 | TRBV5-5 | CASSLQGQYNEQFF | TGTGCCAGCAGCTTGCAGGGACAGTACAATGAGCAGTTCTTC
TRBJ1-5 | many | . | TRBV6-5 | CASSGQFNQPQHF | TGTGCCAGCAGCGGACAGTTCAATCAGCCCCAGCATTTT
TRBJ1-2 | many | . | TRBV5-1 | CASSLDLPNYGYTF | TGCGCCAGCAGCTTGGACTTGCCGAACTATGGCTACACCTTC
TRBJ2-1 | . | . | TRBV7-6 | CASSLVSPWGESLSYNEQFF | TGTGCCAGCAGCTTAGTATCGCCGTGGGGGGAGAGCCTCTCCTACAATGAGCAGTTCTTC
TRBJ1-4 | many | . | TRBV20-1 | CSASPPGGVTNEKLFF | TGCAGTGCTAGCCCCCCTGGAGGGGTCACTAATGAAAAACTGTTTTTT
TRBJ2-2 | many | . | TRBV6-5 | CASSYFPQTGTGELFF | TGTGCCAGCAGTTACTTCCCCCAGACGGGTACCGGGGAGCTGTTTTTT
TRBJ1-1 | few | . | TRBV5-1 | CASSREEGKAFF | TGCGCCAGCAGCCGGGAAGAGGGGAAAGCTTTCTTT
TRBJ2-1 | many | . | TRBV27 | CASSLLGRENNEQFF | TGTGCCAGCAGTTTACTGGGGAGAGAAAACAATGAGCAGTTCTTC
TRBJ2-7 | . | . | TRBV4-2 | CASSRTNQAESSYEQYF | TGTGCCAGCAGCCGGACAAACCAAGCGGAGAGCTCCTACGAGCAGTACTTC
TRBJ2-5 | . | . | TRBV5-1 | CASSVAPGRRGQTQYF | TGCGCCAGCAGCGTAGCTCCGGGACGTCGGGGACAGACCCAGTACTTC
TRBJ2-2 | many | . | TRBV18 | CASSPPVRGSNTGELFF | TGTGCCAGCTCACCACCTGTACGGGGGTCGAACACCGGGGAGCTGTTTTTT
TRBJ2-7 | many | . | TRBV20-1 | CSAQDLSTGNPLLYF | TGCAGTGCTCAAGACCTGTCCACAGGGAATCCCCTTTTGTACTTC